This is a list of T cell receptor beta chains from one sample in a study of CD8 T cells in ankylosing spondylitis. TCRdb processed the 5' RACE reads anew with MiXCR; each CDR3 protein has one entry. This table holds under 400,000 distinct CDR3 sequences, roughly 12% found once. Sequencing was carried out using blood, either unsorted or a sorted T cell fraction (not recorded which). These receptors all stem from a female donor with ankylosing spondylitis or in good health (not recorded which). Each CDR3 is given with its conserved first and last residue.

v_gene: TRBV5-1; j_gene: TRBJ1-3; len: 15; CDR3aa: CASSRDGGSGNTIYF
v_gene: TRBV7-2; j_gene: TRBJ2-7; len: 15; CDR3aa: CASSFLLGSSYEQYF
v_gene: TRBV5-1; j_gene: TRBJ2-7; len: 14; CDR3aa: CASSLDGRSYEQYF
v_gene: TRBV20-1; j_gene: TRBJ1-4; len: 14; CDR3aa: CSARVRDWNEKLFF
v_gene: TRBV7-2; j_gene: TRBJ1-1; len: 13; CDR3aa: CASSPRSGWEAFF
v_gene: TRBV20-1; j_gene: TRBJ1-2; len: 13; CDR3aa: CSARGQNHYGYTF
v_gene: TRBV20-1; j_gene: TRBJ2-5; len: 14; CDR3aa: CSATGPLYQETQYF
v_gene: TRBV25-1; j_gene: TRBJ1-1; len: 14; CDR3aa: CASSRDGSIPEAFF
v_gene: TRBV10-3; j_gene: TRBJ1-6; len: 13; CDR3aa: CAINPGPNSPLHF
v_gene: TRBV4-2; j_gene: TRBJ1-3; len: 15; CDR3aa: CASSQDRESGNTIYF
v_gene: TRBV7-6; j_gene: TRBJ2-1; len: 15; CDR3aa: CASSSRDAPWDDQFF
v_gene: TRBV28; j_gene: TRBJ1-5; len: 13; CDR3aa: CASNQGAIQPQHF
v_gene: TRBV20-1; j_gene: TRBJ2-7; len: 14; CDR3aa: CSASLTGGFYEQYF
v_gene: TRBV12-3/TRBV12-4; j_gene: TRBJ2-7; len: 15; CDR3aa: CASSKQGSSSYEQYF
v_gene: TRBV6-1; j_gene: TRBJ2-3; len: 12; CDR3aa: CASSGVTDTQYF
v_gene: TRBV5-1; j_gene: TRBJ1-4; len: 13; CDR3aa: CASRRGFSEKLFF
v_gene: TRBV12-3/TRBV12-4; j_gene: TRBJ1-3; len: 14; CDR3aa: CASSRTTKSNTIYF
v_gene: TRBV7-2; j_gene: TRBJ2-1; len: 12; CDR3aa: CASSPRHNEQFF
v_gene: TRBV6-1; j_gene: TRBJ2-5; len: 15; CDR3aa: CASSVTGQQQETQYF
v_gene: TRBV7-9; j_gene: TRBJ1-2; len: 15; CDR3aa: CASSLVSGQTHGYTF
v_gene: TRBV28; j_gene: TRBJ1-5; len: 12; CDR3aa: CASSRPHQPQHF
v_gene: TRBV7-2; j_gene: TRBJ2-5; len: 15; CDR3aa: CASSRSAAVQETQYF
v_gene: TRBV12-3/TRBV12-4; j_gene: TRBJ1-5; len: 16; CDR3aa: CASSLPRDRGYQPQHF
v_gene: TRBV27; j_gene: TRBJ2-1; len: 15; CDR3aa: CASSLSSGRWGEQFF
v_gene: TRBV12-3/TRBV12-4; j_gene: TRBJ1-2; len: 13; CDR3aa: CASSSSTGDGYTF
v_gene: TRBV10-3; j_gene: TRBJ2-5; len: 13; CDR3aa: CATGLAGGETQYF